The TCR beta chain under discussion was sequenced for a study of blood T cell repertoires in COVID-19. Overall study: Sites across the United States, Italy and Spain contributed samples from acute and convalescent COVID-19. From T cells, B-cell-depleted T cells, or PBMCs came the material, which was cDNA or gDNA.

The CDR3 extends over 14 amino acids. CDR1 LGHDT and CDR2 YNNKEL come from the germline V gene (reference sequence). Trimming took off 2 bases at V and 1 base at J, with 7 bases between the two ends. Original data processing: Using reference gene primer amplification, nucleated cell counts were estimated. The data were produced by immunoSEQ multiplex PCR, yet TCRdb's version contains in-frame clones alone and is incomplete. The DNA was the basis for D and trimming; V, J and clone size are from that table. The table shows more than 150,000 clones, with 70% to 90% occurring only once. This chain links TRBV3-1 (or the pseudogene TRBV3-2) with TRBJ2-3; D is unclear. This sequence was found in a man aged 60-69 years with acute or convalescent COVID-19. Specimen: peripheral blood. CDR3 sequence reads: CASSQRVGTDTQYF. CDR3 sequence (DNA): TGTGCCAGCAGCCAACGCGTGGGCACAGATACGCAGTATTTT.